This T cell receptor beta chain emerged from a study of cytomegalovirus exposure and HLA in healthy donors (dated by TCRdb to between 2016 and 2019). For the wider study: An earlier analysis of roughly 570 of the donors reported about 260 Gb of sequence data and around 120 million unique TCR beta sequences obtained from about 180 million T cells. Approximately 300 gigabases of sequencing data and around 88 million unique TCR sequences made up an early release that covered some 640 HLA-typed donors. Of the roughly 430 genotyped donors, 81% fell in the genetic ancestry cluster associated with self-reported Caucasian donors. The study aimed to test whether cataloging public T cell receptors could reveal signatures of past pathogen exposure. The study profiled the T cell repertoires of fewer than 850 subjects by immunosequencing and related them to cytomegalovirus serostatus. A separate validation cohort of 100 to 150 different subjects was used in addition to the roughly 700-subject first cohort. High-throughput TCR immunosequencing, statistical association of individual TCRs with disease status, and machine learning were combined to predict cytomegalovirus infection status. A later analysis re-examined previously published TCR beta repertoires from just over 650 donors and added high-resolution HLA genotyping to investigate patterns of TCR occurrence. The later analysis used no new phenotypic data to find candidate immune exposures, relying instead on TCR beta sequences and their occurrence across donors. An earlier analysis of several hundred of the donors used high-throughput TCR beta sequencing to judge whether each TCR beta V gene segment behaved as functional or pseudogenic. Donor age, sex, ethnicity and CMV serostatus were compiled alongside the repertoire data. A later genetic analysis used genome-wide SNP genotypes for about 65% of the roughly 700 donors, treating that subset as a discovery cohort. Every repertoire in the discovery cohort had been generated on one and the same sequencing platform. HLA typing covered class I and class II loci at four-digit resolution. The number of donors typed differed by locus, with roughly 629-640 for A, B, C, DRB1 and DQB1, around 500 for DQA1, 600 to 610 for DPA1, and some 440 for DPB1. A handful of DR-DQ haplotypes were handled as single units for association and clustering because linkage in the cohort was strong. Across some 400 genotyped donors of the cohort, an average of approximately 240,000 unique TCR beta nucleotide sequences per donor were sequenced, and roughly 17% of those sequences were non-productive. The paper's findings and limits, for the study overall: Strong co-occurrence of HLA alleles, especially DR and DQ, made assigning TCR associations to individual alleles difficult. The 87-base-pair reads could not distinguish some IMGT-functional V segments, including TRBV6-2 and TRBV6-3, so those segments were excluded. A later analysis associated 16,951 TCR beta sequences with specific HLA alleles at a false discovery rate of 0.05. Correlated functional status among segregating V segments might be attributable to linkage disequilibrium, but an unknown experimental factor could not be ruled out. While some public TCRs were present in many individuals, most TCR sequences turned up only very rarely across donors. In vitro tests confirmed that three of the cytomegalovirus-associated TCR beta chains recognize cytomegalovirus antigens. Immune exposure information for the cohort was limited to CMV serostatus. According to a later genetic analysis, donors in an Asian-associated ancestry cluster had fewer N-insertions in productive TCRs than the approximately 630-donor mean. A further reported finding was that TCR beta sequences accurately predicted the HLA-A and HLA-B alleles for most subjects in the first cohort. Because HLA typing was missing for some donors at each locus, association tests included only the typed subset. Because counts were too low, seventeen rarely observed V segments, including chromosome 9 orphons, were excluded from the earlier analysis of a few hundred of the donors. The study listed 150 to 200 TCR beta chains as associated with cytomegalovirus. In a later analysis, most CMV-associated TCR beta chains were found to appear HLA-restricted, with HLA associations seemingly driven largely by CMV exposure. According to a later analysis, parvovirus B19, influenza, CMV and Epstein-Barr virus appeared linked to several top co-occurrence clusters. According to a later analysis, TCR association rates differed among HLA loci, with DRB1 alleles showing the most associated TCRs and HLA-C alleles showing the fewest. The authors suggested that the approach could potentially be extended to other disease states and immunological phenotypes. Compared with equally common non-associated chains, HLA-associated TCR beta chains in a later analysis were more clonally expanded and had lower generation probabilities. Sequencing depth was assumed to be roughly uniform across donors in the presence/absence analyses, though that assumption may not hold. In a later genetic analysis, a missense DCLRE1C variant was associated with V-gene and J-gene trimming of TCR beta chains, and the association was replicated in an independent cohort. A cluster of highly shared sequence variants was judged likely to represent a technical artifact of the sequencing pipeline. The cohort was sequenced for TCR beta chains only, and without alpha or paired-chain data the features that could be detected were limited. Cytomegalovirus status was reported to be diagnosed by the classifier with high specificity and sensitivity in both the original and validation cohorts. In an earlier analysis of over 550 of the donors, most TCR beta V segments were observed in productive rearrangements about 87% or about 30% of the time, broadly matching IMGT annotations.

This clone was seen a handful of times. No cognate antigen has been identified for it. No qualities accompany the bases; no much larger clone lies one base away. The cohort consisted of fewer than 700 healthy bone marrow donors. All cohort members were sampled while nominally healthy, although unrecorded immune exposures were likely present. The donor was CMV seropositive and was included in the group of 250 to 300 seropositive cohort members. Each donor provided a peripheral blood sample, and peripheral blood mononuclear cells were used for TCR beta sequencing. The Qiagen DNeasy Blood Extraction Kit was used to extract genomic DNA from the blood cell samples. The CDR3, cysteine through phenylalanine, is 14 amino acids long. The DNA shown is the 42-base CDR3, in frame from base 1. CDR1 MGHRA and CDR2 YSYEKL are derived from the germline V gene. The junction carries 9 bases between V and J, which are trimmed by 1 base and 3 bases respectively.

Library method: the immunoSEQ multiplex PCR assay. A mixture of 60 forward primers for TCR Vbeta segments and 13 reverse primers for TCR Jbeta segments was used in the multiplex PCR. A multiplex PCR assay on genomic DNA amplified the CDR3 region of rearranged TCR beta genes. The Illumina HiSeq System was used to sequence the amplified TCR beta libraries as 87-base-pair reads. The authors processed their data as follows. A later analysis counted about 76 million unique TCR beta chains across the 550 to 800 repertoires, and some 12 million of these chains were shared by at least two donors. To remove PCR and sequencing errors, raw reads were error-corrected and collapsed into unique sequences using a nearest-neighbor algorithm that merged closely related sequences. CDR3 sequences were aligned to IMGT reference sequences to assign V, D and J gene segments. For a sequence to be retained, at least a six-nucleotide match to both a V gene segment and a J gene segment was required. A rearrangement was called productive if the CDR3 had no stop codons and remained in frame with V and J, and every other rearrangement was called non-productive. Following IMGT convention, CDR3 was defined as the stretch from the second conserved V-encoded cysteine to the conserved J-encoded phenylalanine. The earlier analysis of about 500 of the donors excluded sequences that lacked an unambiguous match to a single V gene segment. In an earlier analysis of 587 of the donors, V segments were called functional above 56.7% productive rearrangements and were called segregating when the between-donor standard deviation exceeded 5%. A statistical classification framework was built to diagnose cytomegalovirus status from the catalog of TCR beta chain sequences. In a later analysis, TCR nucleotide sequences were compared against IMGT/GENE-DB human TR gene sequences so that V and J genes could be assigned. A later analysis assigned CDR3 sequences and most-parsimonious VDJ recombination scenarios with the TCRdist pipeline. A later analysis defined each TCR beta chain by its CDR3 amino acid sequence plus V-gene family, and excluded reads lacking a unique V-gene family. As a way to deal with suspected cross-contamination and a sequencing artifact, a later analysis dropped roughly 600 nucleotide sequences that were highly shared and had low generation probability. In a later analysis, a clonal expansion index was calculated for each public chain from normalized within-repertoire ranks of inferred template counts. In a later analysis, generation probabilities were computed using a VDJ recombination model fitted to out-of-frame rearrangements, and the results were checked against IGoR. Hypergeometric tests were used in a later analysis to score TCR-TCR, TCR-HLA and TCR-CMV co-occurrence, with a repertoire-size bias correction applied to the TCR pairs. To estimate false discovery rates, a later analysis permuted the HLA or CMV assignments 20 times. In a later analysis, co-occurring TCRs were grouped using DBSCAN, and TCRdist sequence similarity was added for clustering within HLA-allele-positive subsets. For co-occurrence clustering, repertoires with fewer than 30,000 or more than 120,000 public chains were excluded, along with a handful of repertoires with anomalous nucleotide sharing. TCRdb took over this immuneACCESS table, retaining in-frame rearrangements with V and J assigned. Such tables are incomplete; in checked studies, under half of the missing clones stem from an unresolved V gene, and the remainder is unexplained. V, J and clone size are those of that table, while D and trimming were read from the DNA. The table for this sample lists roughly 100,000 clones; 60% to 80% of them were counted only once. The top ten clones comprise roughly 6.2% of the sample.

Sequences were obtained from PBMCs. Recombination joined TRBV4-1 with TRBJ1-2; possibly the D gene is TRBD1, per 5 matching bases. The clonotype comes from a man aged 55 to 70 in good health and CMV-seropositive. The CDR3: CASSQAGPYYGYTF. The DNA is TGCGCCAGCAGCCAAGCAGGGCCTTACTATGGCTACACCTTC.